This record concerns one T cell receptor beta chain sequence. Its target is unknown. V was clipped by 10 bases and J by 5 bases; unmatched bases: 4. The CDR3 length is 12 residues. Germline CDR1 reads MDHEN; CDR2 reads SYDVKM. RNA totalling roughly 0.5 to 1 ug underwent reverse transcription with random hexamers. TCRdb passed the immunoSEQ multiplex PCR reads through MiXCR, listing each CDR3 protein once. The data contain tens of thousands of distinct CDR3 sequences, approximately 96% of them seen just once; the ten biggest clones take up roughly 0.45%. This entry is derived from a study of CD8 T cells in Susac syndrome. Looking at the study overall: Susac syndrome patients were untreated, on corticosteroids with some adding intravenous immunoglobulin, or on intravenous immunoglobulin only.

Study findings and constraints: CD8+ clonal expansion in Susac was maximal in TEMRA cells and in active patients.

Input material: CD8+ T cells from PBMCs. The chain links TRBV28 to TRBJ2-5; TRBD2 aligns across 10 bases. This sequence originates from a human donor with Susac syndrome. The DNA for the CDR3 is TGTGCCACACTAGCGGGACGGGAGACCCAGTACTTC. Protein product: CATLAGRETQYF.